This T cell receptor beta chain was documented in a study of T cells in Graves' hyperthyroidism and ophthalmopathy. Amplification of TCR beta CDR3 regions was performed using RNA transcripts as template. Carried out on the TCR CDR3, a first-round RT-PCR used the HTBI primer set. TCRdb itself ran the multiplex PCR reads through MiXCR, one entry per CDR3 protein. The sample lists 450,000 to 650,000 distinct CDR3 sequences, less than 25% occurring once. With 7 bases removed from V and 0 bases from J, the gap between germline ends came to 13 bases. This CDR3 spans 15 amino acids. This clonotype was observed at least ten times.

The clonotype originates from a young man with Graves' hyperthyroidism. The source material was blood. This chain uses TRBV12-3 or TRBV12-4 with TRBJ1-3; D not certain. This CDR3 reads CASTSDGSSGNTIYF. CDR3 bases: TGTGCCAGCACTTCGGACGGGAGCTCTGGAAACACCATATATTTT.